This TCR beta chain was sequenced during a study of OX40 agonist ivuxolimab in advanced cancers. In the study overall: The eligibility criteria allowed prior anti-PD-1, anti-PD-L1 or anti-CTLA-4 therapy, and 40% had some.

Study conclusions and caveats: The average count of expanded clones was higher among CD8+ T cells than among CD4+.

A remark on this clone: Its antigen is not identified.

The method was immunoSEQ multiplex PCR; TCRdb's version includes in-frame clones alone and lacks a portion of them. This sample carries about 61,000 clones, 80% to 90% of them seen once, and the ten largest clones take 0.55% to 0.6%. Germline V lookup: CDR1 KGHSH, CDR2 LQKENI. Trimming took 0 bases from V and 4 from J, leaving 15 bases between them. This CDR3 region has 16 residues. The source is an adult with an advanced solid tumor such as melanoma, head and neck, liver or kidney cancer. The sequenced sample was CD4+ or CD8+ T cells sorted from blood, obtained in a trial of the OX40 agonist ivuxolimab. The genes are TRBV18 and TRBJ1-1; no clear D gene. CDR3 coding DNA: TGTGCCAGCTCACCACCGGTTGGGAGTGTAGGCACTGAAGCTTTCTTT. It specifies CASSPPVGSVGTEAFF. Based on the CDR3 plus reference TRBV18 and TRBJ1-1, the full variable domain is NAGVMQNPRHLVRRRGQEARLRCSPMKGHSHVYWYRQLPEEGLKFMVYLQKENIIDESGMPKERFSAEFPKEGPSILRIQQVVRGDSAAYFCASSPPVGSVGTEAFFGQGTRLTVV.